Below are 13 T cell receptor beta chains sequenced from a single sample in a study of control samples from healthy donors and cancer patients. Generated by immunoSEQ multiplex PCR, the TCRdb table keeps only in-frame clones and is missing some. Of 150,000 or so clones in the sample, 85% to 90% were seen once. Sequenced material: blood. The receptors come from a woman aged 25 to 45 in good health.

The CDR3 DNA reads as TGTGCCAGCAGCTTGGGCTACGAGCAGTACTTC. It specifies CASSLGYEQYF. The V call is TRBV5-4, the J call TRBJ2-7, with D unresolved. The CDR3 is 11 amino acids. Trimming took 0 bases from V and 3 from J, leaving 1 base between them. Germline CDR1 SGHNT, CDR2 YYREEE (reference sequence).

The chain employs TRBV30 and TRBJ1-3, with unresolved D. CDR1 GTSNPN and CDR2 SVGIG come from the germline V gene (reference sequence). Trimming removed 3 bases at V and 0 bases at J, with 6 bases between. This CDR3 contains 13 residues. The CDR3 DNA sequence: TGTGCCTGGAGAGGCCCCTCTGGAAACACCATATATTTT. Its protein is CAWRGPSGNTIYF.

The chain couples TRBV5-1 to TRBJ2-7; the D gene is possibly TRBD1 (6 bases). V lost 4 bases and J 2 bases, leaving 19 bases between the germline ends. The CDR3 consists of 16 residues. CDR1 is SGHRS, CDR2 YFSETQ, per germline. The CDR3 here is CASSRLDSPPPYEQYF. The CDR3 DNA reads as TGCGCCAGCAGCCGCCTGGACAGTCCTCCCCCCTACGAGCAGTACTTC.

The chain joins TRBV18 to TRBJ1-5, with D hard to call. This CDR3 has 15 amino acids. Per germline, CDR1 KGHSH and CDR2 LQKENI. Deletions cut 1 base from V and 4 bases from J, with 11 bases between. Here the CDR3 reads CASSPRTPQNQPQHF. In DNA, the CDR3 is TGTGCCAGCTCACCACGCACTCCCCAGAATCAGCCCCAGCATTTT. Using reference TRBV18 and TRBJ1-5 for the parts outside the CDR3, the full variable domain is NAGVMQNPRHLVRRRGQEARLRCSPMKGHSHVYWYRQLPEEGLKFMVYLQKENIIDESGMPKERFSAEFPKEGPSILRIQQVVRGDSAAYFCASSPRTPQNQPQHFGDGTRLSIL.

The chain recombines TRBV29-1 with TRBJ2-7; D is unclear. Germline V CDR1 and CDR2: SQVTM, ANQGSEA. The length of the CDR3 is 10 residues. V gave up 5 bases and J gave up 6 bases, with 8 bases separating them. The CDR3 nucleotides read TGCAGCGTTTTCTCCGGCGAGCAGTACTTC. It specifies CSVFSGEQYF.

The CDR3 sequence is CSVVGGVAYEQYF. CDR3 sequence (DNA): TGCAGCGTTGTTGGCGGGGTCGCCTACGAGCAGTACTTC. The chain couples TRBV29-1 to TRBJ2-7; TRBD2 might be the D (6 bases). V lost 4 bases, J lost 2 bases, and 12 bases lay in between. The CDR3 runs 13 residues. Germline V gives CDR1 SQVTM, CDR2 ANQGSEA.

V and J are TRBV11-2 and TRBJ1-4; D perhaps matches TRBD1 (6 bases). Trimming removed 6 bases from V and 3 bases from J, with 14 bases in between. Germline V CDR1 and CDR2: SGHAT, FQNNGV. The CDR3 is made up of 15 amino acids. CDR3 DNA sequence: TGTGCCAGCAGGACCTACGGGGGCTCTAATGAAAAACTGTTTTTT. It is translated as CASRTYGGSNEKLFF.

The chain has TRBV6-5 and TRBJ1-6; 10 bases are a match to TRBD1. The germline V gene encodes CDR1 MNHEY and CDR2 SVGAGI. The CDR3 has 14 residues. Trimming took 8 bases from V and 10 from J; bases not matched to a gene: 8. This CDR3 is CASERDRGRSPLHF. For the CDR3, the DNA is TGTGCCAGCGAACGGGACAGGGGTCGGTCACCCCTCCACTTT.

This chain connects TRBV24-1 to TRBJ2-1, with 8 bases aligning to TRBD1. The CDR3 totals 20 residues. V dropped 4 bases and J dropped 0; count of bases not matched to a gene: 16. Germline V CDR1 and CDR2: KGHDR, SFDVKD. Here the CDR3 reads CATSEGQGAGYQSSYNEQFF. CDR3 bases: TGTGCCACCAGTGAGGGGCAGGGGGCAGGCTATCAAAGCTCCTACAATGAGCAGTTCTTC.

The CDR3 DNA follows: TGTGCCAGCAGCTCCGGAATCTACGAGCAGTACTTC. Its protein product is CASSSGIYEQYF. This chain links TRBV5-6 with TRBJ2-7; D remains unclear. Germline V CDR1 and CDR2: SGHDT, YYEEEE. V lost 3 bases and J lost 3, with 7 bases in between. This CDR3 is built from 12 residues.

V and J are TRBV30 and TRBJ1-4; D is uncertain. The CDR3 has 12 residues. From germline, CDR1 is GTSNPN and CDR2 SVGIG (reference sequence). Trimming shortened V by 2 bases and J by 4 bases, and 5 bases separated the two germline ends. CDR3 nucleotides: TGTGCCTGGAGTCCGATTAATGAAAAACTGTTTTTT. It yields the protein CAWSPINEKLFF.

The rearrangement uses TRBV5-6 and TRBJ2-7, with D hard to call. Germline CDR1 reads SGHDT; CDR2 reads YYEEEE. Trimming took off 1 base at V and 0 bases at J, with 5 bases between the two ends. The CDR3 is 13 amino acids. The CDR3 nucleotides read TGTGCCAGCAGCTTGCCCAGCTCCTACGAGCAGTACTTC. Residues: CASSLPSSYEQYF.

The rearrangement uses TRBV4-2 and TRBJ2-1, with 8 bases matching TRBD2. The CDR3 length is 17 residues. J gave up 4 bases and V 4 bases, and 12 bases lay outside the gene matches. In germline, CDR1 is LGHNA, CDR2 YNFKEQ. The CDR3 sequence is CASSPHLRGGRYNEQFF. CDR3 nucleotide sequence: TGTGCCAGCAGCCCACACCTCCGGGGGGGCCGATACAATGAGCAGTTCTTC.